The entry that follows covers one T cell receptor (beta chain) sequence. The target of this receptor is not known. Nothing much larger sits one base from this clone, and base qualities are not available. This sample stems from a study of molecular identifiers for immune sequencing clone quantification (dated by TCRdb to the late 2010s). Study-level background: For a replicate experiment, RNA from roughly 20,000 or 100,000 naive CD8 T cells was divided into five aliquots, and four of the five aliquots were sequenced. This methods study benchmarked molecular-identifier clustering-based TCR repertoire sequencing (MIDCIRS) and TCR RNA copy counting, using CD8 T cells to do so. What the authors observed across the whole study: Modeling estimated around 3 recovered TCR RNA copies per cell, compared with about ten by digital PCR, which implies 30% to 35% capture efficiency. Highly expanded clone sizes could be underestimated if identical TCR molecules share a barcode. When barcode sub-clustering was not used, chimeric consensus sequences inflated TCR diversity, with chimeras reaching as high as 47%. In CMV-specific effector cells, clones with more than 20 RNA copies accounted for over 98% of molecules, whereas in naive cells such clones accounted for under 1%. Spiked-in Jurkat TCR RNA equivalent to a single cell was reported to be detectable even among over 800,000 naive CD8 T cells. Naive libraries contained spiked-in Jurkat TCR RNA (approximately 10 copies' worth), which is not part of the donor repertoire.

The CDR3 contains 13 residues, cysteine and phenylalanine counted. Only the CDR3 DNA is retained, 39 bases long and in frame from the first base. V is cut by 0 bases and J by 7 bases, and the space between the germline ends is 12 bases. Via the germline V gene (reference sequence), CDR1 is GTSNPN and CDR2 SVGIG. Naive CD8 T cell libraries were made from roughly 18,000 to 920,000 sorted cells using 10%, 30% or 50% of purified RNA. Naive CD8 T cells, defined as CD8+CD4-CCR7+CD45RA+, were FACS-sorted into RLT Plus buffer on a BD FACSAria II. Roughly ten TCR copies' worth of Jurkat RNA were spiked into roughly 17,000-1,100,000 naive CD8 T cell samples to test detection sensitivity. Enrichment of CD8 T cells was done with RosetteSep CD8+ T Cell Enrichment Cocktail plus Ficoll-Paque, and ACK red cell lysis came afterward. Library prep was done by PCR. Instrument used: Illumina HiSeq 4000. Bulk TCR libraries were made following a previously described method, with the TCR primers given in Table S5. Total RNA was purified with the Qiagen AllPrep DNA/RNA kit. Before analysis, reads from multiple sequencing runs of the same library were pooled. In the original analysis: Reads were retained only if the reads had an exact TCR constant sequence, and the retained reads were trimmed to 150 nt and grouped according to their 12-nt molecular barcodes. Reads inside each barcode group were sub-clustered using a 15% Levenshtein threshold, and a quality-weighted consensus sequence was constructed for each RNA molecule. Non-functional sequences were filtered out, along with any lower-count sequence sitting one edit away from another sequence. On the basis of fitting two negative binomial distributions, barcode sub-clusters with fewer than 20% of the maximum read count were discarded. TCRdb trimmed public reads at Q25 via fastp, called clones via MiXCR and kept in-frame beta chains. Every CDR3 protein is listed once, alongside the most common genes and DNA of its rows. The V and J calls come from TCRdb's annotation, not from the publication. The sample records approximately 670,000 distinct CDR3 sequences, 15% to 20% of which are singletons. The ten largest clones represent roughly 0.83% of the sample.

The receptor chain draws on TRBV30 and TRBJ1-2, and the D gene may be TRBD1, 5 bases matching. The clonotype comes from a human donor in good health. Some libraries in this study had Jurkat cell RNA spiked in. The specimen sequenced was naive CD8+ T cells from blood, with Jurkat cell RNA spiked in. This sample's cell subset or site label indicates: FACS-sorted CD8+CD4-CCR7+CD45RA+ naive T cells. The DNA reads as follows: TGTGCCTGGAGTGTCGGGCAGCAGGGTGGCTACACCTTC. Translated, it gives CAWSVGQQGGYTF.